This TCR beta chain was profiled in a study of T-cell memory formation after mild COVID-19. For the study at large: TCR clusters were mostly donor specific.

Overall study results and limits: Within pre-infection memory, some responding clones were found, suggesting cross-reactive memory joined. CD4+ contracting clones were mainly CM and EM; CD8+ ones, EMRA.

Germline V lookup: CDR1 SGHKS, CDR2 YYEKEE (reference sequence). V lost 4 bases, J lost 3 bases, and 10 bases lay in between. The CDR3 length is 13 residues. TCRdb called the 5' RACE reads again in MiXCR, with one record for every CDR3 protein. Of under 600,000 distinct CDR3 sequences in the sample, less than 25% were seen once. Regarding this clonotype: Its antigen is as yet unknown.

Sequencing was done on a sample of PBMCs or a T cell subset sorted from them (not recorded which). This chain links TRBV5-5 with TRBJ1-1; D gene ambiguous. The receptor comes from an adult woman who had mild COVID-19 (a few samples of this study predate the infection). Cell type and time point are not known. DNA of the CDR3: TGTGCCAGCAGCAGGGTCCCGGACACTGAAGCTTTCTTT. Its protein is CASSRVPDTEAFF. The full variable domain, completed using reference TRBV5-5 and TRBJ1-1, is DAGVTQSPTHLIKTRGQQVTLRCSPISGHKSVSWYQQVLGQGPQFIFQYYEKEERGRGNFPDRFSARQFPNYSSELNVNALLLGDSALYLCASSRVPDTEAFFGQGTRLTVV.